A selection of T cell receptor beta chains follows, all from one sample in a study of blood T cells in healthy people across ages. TCRdb redid the calling of the 5' RACE reads with MiXCR, one entry per CDR3 protein. The sample lists roughly 1.5 million distinct CDR3 sequences, about 45% occurring once. What was sequenced was blood. Receptor source: a woman between 18 and 29 years old in good health. Both conserved end residues are part of each CDR3. A D gene is named only where the DNA matches it firmly. Only some rows state a clone size, as once, few, many or a class for expanded clones.

TRBV4-1	TRBJ2-2	-	few	TGCGCCAGCAGCCGACCTTCCACCGGGGAGCTGTTTTTT	CASSRPSTGELFF
TRBV7-9	TRBJ2-1	TRBD2	-	TGTGCCAGCAGCCCAGCTGCGGGAGAGGCCTACAATGAGCAGTTCTTC	CASSPAAGEAYNEQFF
TRBV5-1	TRBJ2-7	-	few	TGCGCCAGCAGCTTGGCCGGGGATGGCGAGCAGTACTTC	CASSLAGDGEQYF
TRBV18	TRBJ2-4	-	-	TGTGCCAGCTCCGGGTCGGGGTACAAGCAGTACTTC	CASSGSGYKQYF
TRBV2	TRBJ2-5	-	-	TGTGCCTGCAGTGAAGATTCCCCAGAGACCCAGTACTTC	CACSEDSPETQYF
TRBV4-1	TRBJ2-3	-	many	TGCGCCAGCAGCCAAGATCACTGGAGGGACCAGTATTTT	CASSQDHWRDQYF
TRBV27	TRBJ2-7	TRBD1	-	TGTGCCAGCAGTTTAAGGACAGGGGGCTACAATGAGCAGTACTTC	CASSLRTGGYNEQYF
TRBV12-3/TRBV12-4	TRBJ2-1	-	-	TGTGCCAGCGTAGGTTTTTCCAATGAGCAGTTCTTC	CASVGFSNEQFF
TRBV4-1	TRBJ2-2	-	-	TGCGCCAGCAGCCAAGCAGGCAGGACGAACACCGGGGAGCTGTTTTTT	CASSQAGRTNTGELFF
TRBV5-1	TRBJ2-1	TRBD2	few	TGCGCCAGCAGCTCCGTAGCGGGGGTGGAGGAGCAGTTCTTC	CASSSVAGVEEQFF
TRBV15	TRBJ2-7	TRBD1	-	TGTGCCACCAGCAGAGCCCCGGGACAGTCCTACGAGCAGTACTTC	CATSRAPGQSYEQYF
TRBV6-2/TRBV6-3	TRBJ2-4	TRBD1	-	TGTGCCAGCAGTTACCCCCACAGGGGGGCACCCAAAAACATTCAGTACTTC	CASSYPHRGAPKNIQYF
TRBV7-9	TRBJ2-7	-	-	TGTGCCAGCAGCCCGCGATTGGGGGTGATATCCTACGAGCAGTACTTC	CASSPRLGVISYEQYF
TRBV5-1	TRBJ2-3	TRBD1	-	TGCGCCAGCAGGCCAACGGGACAGACCACAGATACGCAGTATTTT	CASRPTGQTTDTQYF
TRBV12-3/TRBV12-4	TRBJ1-6	TRBD1	once	TGTGCCAGCAGGGGACAGGGTAGGGAGGACAATTCACCCCTCCACTTT	CASRGQGREDNSPLHF
TRBV9	TRBJ1-2	TRBD1	many	TGTGCCAGCAGCCCCCGACAGGGCGGCTATGGCTACACCTTC	CASSPRQGGYGYTF
TRBV7-3	TRBJ2-2	-	-	TGTCCCAGCAGCTTAAACCCTGGTCTAGGGACCGGGGAGCTGTTTTTT	CPSSLNPGLGTGELFF
TRBV29-1	TRBJ1-4	-	-	TGCAGCGTTGAAGTCAGATTAGGGAGAAAACTGTTTTTT	CSVEVRLGRKLFF
TRBV4-3	TRBJ2-3	TRBD1	few	TGCGCCAGCAGCCCTCGACAGGGGTACACAGATACGCAGTATTTT	CASSPRQGYTDTQYF
TRBV21-1	TRBJ1-1	-	few	TGTGCCAGCAGCAAACCTTCGAGCAGGCGTATGAACACTGAAGCTTTCTTT	CASSKPSSRRMNTEAFF
TRBV20-1	TRBJ2-7	-	once	TGCAGTGCTGTAACAGGGTCCTGGGACTACGAGCAGTACTTC	CSAVTGSWDYEQYF
TRBV29-1	TRBJ1-1	-	-	TGCAGCGTTGATCTAGATTCCACTGAAGCTTTCTTT	CSVDLDSTEAFF
TRBV29-1	TRBJ2-1	-	-	TGCAGCGCTCCTTCTGCCTACAATGAGCAGTTCTTC	CSAPSAYNEQFF
TRBV27	TRBJ2-7	TRBD1	once	TGTGCCAGCAGTTTCCTCACACAGGGGTGGTACGAGCAGTACTTC	CASSFLTQGWYEQYF
TRBV12-3/TRBV12-4	TRBJ2-7	-	-	TGTGCCAGCAGTTTTTCCGGGACACCTACCTACGAGCAGTACTTC	CASSFSGTPTYEQYF
TRBV21-1	TRBJ1-6	-	once	TGTGCCAGCCTCGAGGGGAATTCACCCCTCCACTTT	CASLEGNSPLHF
TRBV6-2/TRBV6-3	TRBJ2-2	TRBD2	few	TGTGCCAGCAGCTGGACTAGCGGCACCGGGGAGCTGTTTTTT	CASSWTSGTGELFF
TRBV5-6	TRBJ1-1	-	-	TGTGCCAGCAGCTCTCGGTCGGGAGCTTTCTTT	CASSSRSGAFF
TRBV4-1	TRBJ1-5	TRBD1	few	TGCGCCAGCAGCCAAGGGGGACAGTTAAATAGCAATCAGCCCCAGCATTTT	CASSQGGQLNSNQPQHF
TRBV7-2	TRBJ2-1	-	-	TGTGCCAGCAGCTCCTCCCCAGGGTATCAGTTCTTC	CASSSSPGYQFF
TRBV7-2	TRBJ2-7	-	-	TGTGCCAGCAGCTTAAAGGGTATCTCCTACAATGAGCAGTACTTC	CASSLKGISYNEQYF
TRBV2	TRBJ1-4	TRBD1	-	TGTGCCAGCAGTGTCTTTCAGGGGGTCGCAACTAATGAAAAACTGTTTTTT	CASSVFQGVATNEKLFF
TRBV12-3/TRBV12-4	TRBJ1-2	TRBD1	-	TGTGCCAGCAGTTTACCCCCAGGGGGCTCTGGCTACACCTTC	CASSLPPGGSGYTF
TRBV21-1	TRBJ2-5	-	many	TGTGCCATCAAGGGACTAGCGAACCCCCCAGAGACCCAGTACTTC	CAIKGLANPPETQYF
TRBV10-1	TRBJ1-4	-	-	TGCGCCAGCAGTGCAACAGTAAATGAAAAACTGTTTTTT	CASSATVNEKLFF
TRBV2	TRBJ2-5	-	-	TGTGCCAGCAGTGGAAGGATGGGTGAGCAGTACTTC	CASSGRMGEQYF
TRBV29-1	TRBJ1-3	-	once	TGCAGCGCAATACAGGGCTCCGGAAACACCATATATTTT	CSAIQGSGNTIYF
TRBV4-1	TRBJ2-5	TRBD2	few	TGCGCCAGCAGCCAAGAGCCGACTAGCGGGGAAGAGACCCAGTACTTC	CASSQEPTSGEETQYF
TRBV4-3	TRBJ2-1	TRBD2	-	TGCGCCAGCAGCCAACGCCCTTCCACTAGCGGGGGTTACAATGAGCAGTTCTTC	CASSQRPSTSGGYNEQFF